This T cell receptor beta chain derives from a study of graft-versus-host responses after intestinal transplantation. Comment on this clone: Its matching antigen is unknown.

Produced via immunoSEQ multiplex PCR; TCRdb's table is partial and in-frame only. The sample contains tens of thousands of clones, 80% to 90% of which appear only once. Germline V gene data show CDR1 as MDHEN and CDR2 as SYDVKM. The length of the CDR3 is 13 residues. The ends lost 6 bases at V and 5 bases at J; junction bases unmatched: 3. The receptor was isolated from a human donor who was the organ donor for an intestinal transplant. Sample: unstimulated CD4+ T cells sorted from spleen or lymph node cells, taken before transplant. The V and J genes are TRBV28 and TRBJ1-1; 10 nucleotides agree with TRBD1. The CDR3 spells CASRRTGGTEAFF. The CDR3 DNA sequence: TGTGCCAGCAGACGGACAGGGGGGACTGAAGCTTTCTTT.